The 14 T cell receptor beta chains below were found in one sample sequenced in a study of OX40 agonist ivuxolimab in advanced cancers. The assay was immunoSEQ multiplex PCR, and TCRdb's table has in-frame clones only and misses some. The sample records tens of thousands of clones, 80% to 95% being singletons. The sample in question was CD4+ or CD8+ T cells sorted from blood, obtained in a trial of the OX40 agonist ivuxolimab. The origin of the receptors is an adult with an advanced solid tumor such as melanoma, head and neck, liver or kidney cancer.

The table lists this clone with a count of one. The CDR3: CASSLFSWGDTQYF. For the CDR3, the DNA is TGTGCCAGCAGCTTATTCAGTTGGGGGGATACGCAGTATTTT. The V and J genes are TRBV7-6 and TRBJ2-3; D is possibly TRBD1 or TRBD2 (5 bases each). Deletions cut 2 bases from V and 6 bases from J, with 12 bases between. The CDR3 covers 14 residues. Germline values: CDR1 SGHVS, CDR2 FNYEAQ. The complete variable domain, with remaining parts taken from reference TRBV7-6 and TRBJ2-3, reads GAGVSQSPRYKVTKRGQDVALRCDPISGHVSLYWYRQALGQGPEFLTYFNYEAQQDKSGLPNDRFSAERPEGSISTLTIQRTEQRDSAMYRCASSLFSWGDTQYFGPGTRLTVL.

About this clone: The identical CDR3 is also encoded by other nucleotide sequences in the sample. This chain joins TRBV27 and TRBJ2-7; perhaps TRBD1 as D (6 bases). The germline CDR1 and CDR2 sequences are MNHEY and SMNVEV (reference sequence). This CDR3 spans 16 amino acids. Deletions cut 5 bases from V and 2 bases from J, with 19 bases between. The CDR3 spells CASSPSTGILTYEQYF. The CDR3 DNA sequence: TGTGCCAGCAGTCCCTCAACAGGGATTCTCACCTACGAGCAGTACTTC.

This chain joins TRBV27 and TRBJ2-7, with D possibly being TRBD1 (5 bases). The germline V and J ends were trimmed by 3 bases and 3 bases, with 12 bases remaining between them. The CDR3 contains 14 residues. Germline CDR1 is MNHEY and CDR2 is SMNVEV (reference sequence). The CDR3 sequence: CASSFSQGGYEQYF. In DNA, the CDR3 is TGTGCCAGCAGTTTCTCGCAGGGTGGCTACGAGCAGTACTTC.

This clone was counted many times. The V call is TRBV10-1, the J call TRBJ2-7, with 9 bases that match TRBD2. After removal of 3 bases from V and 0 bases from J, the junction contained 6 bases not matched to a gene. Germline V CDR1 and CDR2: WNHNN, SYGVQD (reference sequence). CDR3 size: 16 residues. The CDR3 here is CASSDSVAGVSYEQYF. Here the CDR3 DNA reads TGCGCCAGCAGTGACTCGGTAGCGGGGGTCTCCTACGAGCAGTACTTC.

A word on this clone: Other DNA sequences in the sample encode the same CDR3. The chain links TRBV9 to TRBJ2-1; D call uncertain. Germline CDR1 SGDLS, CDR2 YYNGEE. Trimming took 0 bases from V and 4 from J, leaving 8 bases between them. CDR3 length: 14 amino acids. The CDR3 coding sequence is TGTGCCAGCAGCGTAGGGCAGGCGTACAATGAGCAGTTCTTC. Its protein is CASSVGQAYNEQFF.

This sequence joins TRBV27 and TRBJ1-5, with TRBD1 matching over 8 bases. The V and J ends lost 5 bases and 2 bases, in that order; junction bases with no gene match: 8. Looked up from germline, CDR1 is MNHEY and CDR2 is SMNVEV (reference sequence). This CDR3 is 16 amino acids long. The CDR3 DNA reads TGTGCCAGCAGTCGCCAGGGGGCTCAAGGCAATCAGCCCCAGCATTTT. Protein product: CASSRQGAQGNQPQHF.

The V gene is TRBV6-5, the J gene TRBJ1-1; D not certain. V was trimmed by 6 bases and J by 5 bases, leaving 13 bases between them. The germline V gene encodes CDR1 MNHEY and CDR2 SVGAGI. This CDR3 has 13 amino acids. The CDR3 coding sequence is TGTGCCAGCAGCTTGAACAGCGGGACTGAAGCTTTCTTT. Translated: CASSLNSGTEAFF.

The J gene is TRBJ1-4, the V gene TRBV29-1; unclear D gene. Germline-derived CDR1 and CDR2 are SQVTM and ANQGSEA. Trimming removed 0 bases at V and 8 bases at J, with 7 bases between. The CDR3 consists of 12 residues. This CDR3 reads CSVEEEGEKLFF. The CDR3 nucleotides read TGCAGCGTTGAAGAGGAGGGAGAAAAACTGTTTTTT.

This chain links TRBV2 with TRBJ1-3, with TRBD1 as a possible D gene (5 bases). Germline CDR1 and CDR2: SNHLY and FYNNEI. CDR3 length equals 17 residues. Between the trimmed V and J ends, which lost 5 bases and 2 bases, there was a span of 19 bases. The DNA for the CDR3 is TGTGCCAGCAGTCGACCCTCGGGGGGGATCGCTGGAAACACCATATATTTT. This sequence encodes CASSRPSGGIAGNTIYF. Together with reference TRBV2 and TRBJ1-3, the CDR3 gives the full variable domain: EPEVTQTPSHQVTQMGQEVILRCVPISNHLYFYWYRQILGQKVEFLVSFYNNEISEKSEIFDDQFSVERPDGSNFTLKIRSTKLEDSAMYFCASSRPSGGIAGNTIYFGEGSWLTVV.

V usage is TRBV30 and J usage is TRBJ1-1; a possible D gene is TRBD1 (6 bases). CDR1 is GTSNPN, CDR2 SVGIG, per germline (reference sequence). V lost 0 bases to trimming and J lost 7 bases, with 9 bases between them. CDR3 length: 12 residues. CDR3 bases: TGTGCCTGGAGTGTACGGACAGATGAAGCTTTCTTT. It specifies CAWSVRTDEAFF.

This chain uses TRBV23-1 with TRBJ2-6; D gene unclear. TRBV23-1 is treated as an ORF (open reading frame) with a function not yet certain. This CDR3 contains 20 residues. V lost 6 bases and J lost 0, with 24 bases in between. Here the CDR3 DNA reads TGCGCCAGCAGACGTACTTTTGTAGGGAAACCCTTCTCTGGGGCCAACGTCCTGACTTTC. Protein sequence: CASRRTFVGKPFSGANVLTF.

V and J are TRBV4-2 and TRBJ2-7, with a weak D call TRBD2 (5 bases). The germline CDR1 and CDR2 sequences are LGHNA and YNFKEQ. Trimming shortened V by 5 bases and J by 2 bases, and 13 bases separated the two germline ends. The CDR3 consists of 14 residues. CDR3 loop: CASSSKGAPYEQYF. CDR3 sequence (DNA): TGTGCCAGCAGCTCTAAGGGAGCCCCCTACGAGCAGTACTTC.

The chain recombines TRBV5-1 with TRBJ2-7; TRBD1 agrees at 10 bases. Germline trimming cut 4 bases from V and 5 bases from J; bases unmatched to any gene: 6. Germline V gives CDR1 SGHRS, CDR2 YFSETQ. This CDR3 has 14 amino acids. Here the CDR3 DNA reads TGCGCCAGCAGCCTGACAGGGGGCTGGAACGAGCAGTACTTC. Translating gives CASSLTGGWNEQYF.

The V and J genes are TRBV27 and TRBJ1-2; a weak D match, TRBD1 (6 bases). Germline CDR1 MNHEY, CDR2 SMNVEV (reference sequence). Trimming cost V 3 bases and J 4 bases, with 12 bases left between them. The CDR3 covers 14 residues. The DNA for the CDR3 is TGTGCCAGCAGTTTTGGGGGGCCGATCTATGGCTACACCTTC. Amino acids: CASSFGGPIYGYTF.